The present T cell receptor beta chain was sequenced within a study of T cell responses to AZD1222 COVID-19 vaccine. About the study: Second-dose schedules of about 4 or about 12 weeks were combined.

Only in-frame clones appear in the TCRdb table, and some are missing; sequencing was by immunoSEQ multiplex PCR. The sample has about 160,000 clones, 89% seen once. This CDR3 region has 12 residues. The germline V and J ends were trimmed by 7 bases and 3 bases, with 10 bases remaining between them. Germline V CDR1 and CDR2: MNHEY, SMNVEV (reference sequence). Points from the study as a whole: White British donors predominated, females outnumbered males, and clonal diversity was possibly underestimated. Receipt of two AZD1222 doses was followed by a rise in Spike-specific TCR breadth and depth. Spike-spanning, vaccine-associated CD4 TCRs were dominant at 160-218 and 743-854.

Notes on this clone: What it recognizes is unknown.

This TCR was sampled from an adult in good health. The rearrangement uses TRBV27 and TRBJ2-7, with D hard to call. The sample here was peripheral blood, taken on day 0 of AZD1222 vaccination. In DNA form, the CDR3 reads TGTGCCAGCAAAACTATGGGCTACGAGCAGTACTTC. As protein: CASKTMGYEQYF.